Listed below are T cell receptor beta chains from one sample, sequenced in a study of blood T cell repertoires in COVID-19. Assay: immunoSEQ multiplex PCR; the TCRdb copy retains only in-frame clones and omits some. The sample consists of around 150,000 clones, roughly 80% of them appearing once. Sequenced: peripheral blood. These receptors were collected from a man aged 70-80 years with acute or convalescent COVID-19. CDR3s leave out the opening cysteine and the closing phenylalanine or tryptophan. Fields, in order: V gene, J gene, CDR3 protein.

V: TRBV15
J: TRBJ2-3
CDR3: ATSRDPGLAGAGDTQY

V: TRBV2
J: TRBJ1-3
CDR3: ASSVDRFDSGNTIY

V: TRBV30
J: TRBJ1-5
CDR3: AWSVGQEPNQPQH

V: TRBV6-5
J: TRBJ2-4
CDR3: ASSSTGKGNIQY

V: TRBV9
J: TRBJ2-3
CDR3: ASSVKPGQTTDTQY

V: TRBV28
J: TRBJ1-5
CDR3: ASSLLRGPQH

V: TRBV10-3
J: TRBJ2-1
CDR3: AIRTELTGQGGPRMAYNEQF

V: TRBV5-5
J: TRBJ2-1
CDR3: ASSLGQGSYNEQF

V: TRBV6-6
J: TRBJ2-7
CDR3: ASSYGTEISYEQY

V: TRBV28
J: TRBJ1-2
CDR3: ASSFGREVGYT

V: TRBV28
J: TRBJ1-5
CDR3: ASSPFRGNYDNQPQH

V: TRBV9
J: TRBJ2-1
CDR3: ASSVPSRREQF

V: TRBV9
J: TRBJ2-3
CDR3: ASSVSGLAGGVGDTQY

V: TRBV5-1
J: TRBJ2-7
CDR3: ASSLAVPSYEQY

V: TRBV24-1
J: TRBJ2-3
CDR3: ATSDRLAGSTDTQY

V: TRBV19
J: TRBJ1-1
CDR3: ASTQLRVTEAF

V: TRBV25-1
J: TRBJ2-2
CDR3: ASSENNRAGELF

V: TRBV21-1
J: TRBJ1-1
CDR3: ASSKDPVRGWGTEAF

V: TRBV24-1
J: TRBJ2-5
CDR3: ATSDPLGGRQETQY

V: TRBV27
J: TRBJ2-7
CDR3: ASCPRGVGYEQY

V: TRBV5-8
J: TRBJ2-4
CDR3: ASSKGLAWKNIQY

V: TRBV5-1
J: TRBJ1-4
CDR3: ASSPVGGATTNEKLF

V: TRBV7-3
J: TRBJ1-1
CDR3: ASSQGRIYTEAF

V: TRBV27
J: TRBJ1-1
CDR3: ASTGDSSEAF

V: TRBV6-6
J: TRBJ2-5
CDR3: ASSYTGAPKQETQY

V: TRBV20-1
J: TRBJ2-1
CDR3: SASLPTQF

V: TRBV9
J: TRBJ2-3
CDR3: ASSVGTGGRRGRTDTQY

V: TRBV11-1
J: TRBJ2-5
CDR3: ASSLGNRGETQY

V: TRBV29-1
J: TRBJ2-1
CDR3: SVCSTNPLSGNEQF

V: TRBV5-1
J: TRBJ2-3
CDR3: ASVGTGGVRGTQY

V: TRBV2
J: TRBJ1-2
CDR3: ASSRPGNYGYT

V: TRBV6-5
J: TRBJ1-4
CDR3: ASSYLGQGGEKLF

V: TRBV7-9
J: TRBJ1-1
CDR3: ASSTGRVNTEAF

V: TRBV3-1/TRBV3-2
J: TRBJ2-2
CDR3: ASSQTDRGAGELF

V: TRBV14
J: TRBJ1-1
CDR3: ASSQLIGGVYTEAF

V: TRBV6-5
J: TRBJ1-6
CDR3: ASQTGTGSPLH

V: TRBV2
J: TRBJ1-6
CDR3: ASRTGGNSPLH

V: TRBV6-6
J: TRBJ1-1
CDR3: ASSYSDRAGTEAF

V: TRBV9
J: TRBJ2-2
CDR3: ASSVSGGDTGELF

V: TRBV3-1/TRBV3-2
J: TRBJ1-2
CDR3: ASSQDRGTGGVRGYT

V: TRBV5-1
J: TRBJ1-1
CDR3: ASSRLGQVGMNTEAF

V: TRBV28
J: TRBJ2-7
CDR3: ASTRAGRNTYEQY

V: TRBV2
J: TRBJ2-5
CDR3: ASSFGTGGSQETQY

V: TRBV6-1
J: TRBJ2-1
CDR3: ASSEALGLADNEQF

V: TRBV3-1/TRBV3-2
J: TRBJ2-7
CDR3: ASSRGTGIGYEQY

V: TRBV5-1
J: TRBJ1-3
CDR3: ASSLQDPSGNTIY

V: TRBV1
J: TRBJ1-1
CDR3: TSSQTGSLNTEAF

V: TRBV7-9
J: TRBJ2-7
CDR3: ASSLAHHSGTGVEQY

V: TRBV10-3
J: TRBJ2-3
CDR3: AISGPGLGGDTQY

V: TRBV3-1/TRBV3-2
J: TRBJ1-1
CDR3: ASSQYQGTEAF